These 28 T cell receptor beta chains came from one sample sequenced in a study of CD8+ T cells in alopecia areata (dated by TCRdb to the late 2010s). The library was prepared using the immunoSEQ multiplex PCR assay. RNA was extracted from all samples and reverse transcribed into cDNA as template for TCR sequencing. TCRdb mirrors the immuneACCESS table, restricted to in-frame sequences. Some clones are absent from its copies; in checked studies, under half trace to an unresolved V gene, and the reason for the others is unknown. Within this sample are 98,000 or so clones, with approximately 59% of them counted one time only. The biggest ten clones account for 20% to 25% of the sample. The sample was CD8+ T cells sorted from blood. These receptors were taken from a human donor in good health.

The chain joins TRBV18 to TRBJ2-7, with a tentative D call TRBD2 (5 bases). There are 15 residues in the CDR3. Trimming took off 4 bases at V and 2 bases at J, with 15 bases between the two ends. Germline CDR1 and CDR2: KGHSH and LQKENI. DNA of the CDR3: TGTGCCAGCTCACTGGAGGAACCCCTCCCCTACGAGCAGTACTTC. Its protein product is CASSLEEPLPYEQYF.

The V and J genes are TRBV23-1 and TRBJ2-7; D is possibly TRBD2 (5 bases). TRBV23-1 is an ORF, and what it does is uncertain. The CDR3 runs 15 residues. Trimming removed 2 bases at V and 5 bases at J, with 16 bases between. The CDR3 loop is CASSQGLIGVNEQYF. DNA for the CDR3: TGCGCCAGCAGTCAAGGCCTAATCGGGGTGAACGAGCAGTACTTC.

This clone was picked up a small number of times. The V gene is TRBV4-1, the J gene TRBJ1-6; no definite D call. CDR1 is MGHRA, CDR2 YSYEKL, per germline. V lost 0 bases, J lost 0 bases, and 12 bases lay in between. This CDR3 region has 18 residues. CDR3 nucleotide sequence: TGCGCCAGCAGCCAAGAACCGCAGGCCAGCTCCTATAATTCACCCCTCCACTTT. Translating it yields CASSQEPQASSYNSPLHF.

This clone was observed a few times. The chain uses TRBV5-1 and TRBJ2-7, with 11 bases matching TRBD1. Trimming took 4 bases from V and 3 from J; bases not matched to a gene: 6. Looked up from germline, CDR1 is SGHRS and CDR2 is YFSETQ. The CDR3 has 15 amino acids. CDR3 loop: CASSEGTGGFYEQYF. CDR3 DNA sequence: TGCGCCAGCAGCGAGGGGACAGGGGGGTTCTACGAGCAGTACTTC.

The sample holds a few counts of this clone. The chain carries TRBV11-2 and TRBJ2-7, with 9 bases that match TRBD1. The CDR3 is made up of 13 amino acids. J lost 1 base, V lost 8 bases, and 3 bases had no gene match. The germline gives CDR1 SGHAT, CDR2 FQNNGV. The CDR3 nucleotides read TGTGCCAGCGGGGGGACAGGGTCCTACGAGCAGTACTTC. This encodes CASGGTGSYEQYF.

The chain carries TRBV29-1 and TRBJ1-2; a weak D match, TRBD1 (6 bases). Germline assignment: CDR1 SQVTM and CDR2 ANQGSEA. This CDR3 region has 13 residues. V was clipped by 6 bases and J by 5 bases, with 16 bases between them. This CDR3 is CSVIPQGEYGYTF. The CDR3 nucleotides are TGCAGCGTCATCCCACAGGGAGAGTATGGCTACACCTTC. Based on the CDR3 plus reference TRBV29-1 and TRBJ1-2, the full variable domain is SAVISQKPSRDICQRGTSLTIQCQVDSQVTMMFWYRQQPGQSLTLIATANQGSEATYESGFVIDKFPISRPNLTFSTLTVSNMSPEDSSIYLCSVIPQGEYGYTFGSGTRLTVV.

The chain uses TRBV13 and TRBJ2-1, with D perhaps TRBD2 (7 bases). V was clipped by 5 bases and J by 5 bases, with 16 bases between them. Germline loops: CDR1 PRHDT, CDR2 FYEKMQ (reference sequence). The CDR3 runs to 15 residues. The CDR3 region has the DNA TGTGCCAGCAGCCCCCTCCGGGGGGCTGACAATGAGCAGTTCTTC. As protein: CASSPLRGADNEQFF.

The rearrangement links TRBV28 to TRBJ2-5, with 7 bases matching TRBD1. After removal of 4 bases from V and 3 bases from J, the junction contained 14 bases not matched to a gene. Germline CDR1 is MDHEN and CDR2 is SYDVKM. This CDR3 spans 17 amino acids. CDR3 protein: CASSSLTGAGREETQYF. CDR3 DNA: TGTGCCAGCAGTTCCTTAACAGGGGCAGGCAGAGAAGAGACCCAGTACTTC.

The V and J genes are TRBV4-3 and TRBJ2-7; 8 bases are a match to TRBD1. The CDR3 consists of 14 residues. The V segment lost 4 bases and the J segment 5 bases; nucleotides outside the gene matches: 7. Germline assignment: CDR1 LGHNA and CDR2 YSLEER. The DNA for the CDR3 is TGCGCCAGCAGCCGACGGACAGGGTGGGACGAGCAGTACTTC. Encoded protein: CASSRRTGWDEQYF.

The chain has TRBV7-8 and TRBJ2-2; TRBD1 matches at 7 bases. CDR1 is SGHVS, CDR2 FQNEAQ, per germline. With V trimmed by 2 bases and J by 7 bases, 4 bases remained unmatched. CDR3 size: 14 residues. The DNA for the CDR3 is TGTGCCAGCAGCTTACGAGGGGGCAGCGGGGAGCTGTTTTTT. Its protein is CASSLRGGSGELFF. Full variable domain (outside the CDR3, taken from reference TRBV7-8 and TRBJ2-2): GAGVSQSPRYKVAKRGQDVALRCDPISGHVSLFWYQQALGQGPEFLTYFQNEAQLDKSGLPSDRFFAERPEGSVSTLKIQRTQQEDSAVYLCASSLRGGSGELFFGEGSRLTVL.

Only a few counts were recorded for this clone. The genes are TRBV5-6 and TRBJ2-7; D not certain. CDR1 is SGHDT and CDR2 is YYEEEE in the germline V gene. The CDR3 totals 13 residues. V was shortened by 2 bases and J by 0 bases, with 6 bases between the two germline ends. The CDR3 region is CASSFGHSYEQYF. The CDR3 coding sequence is TGTGCCAGCAGCTTTGGCCACTCCTACGAGCAGTACTTC.

A few counts support this clone. This sequence joins TRBV4-1 and TRBJ2-6; D gene uncertain. Trimming removed 0 bases at V and 0 bases at J, with 9 bases between. Germline CDR1 and CDR2: MGHRA and YSYEKL. CDR3 size: 17 residues. CDR3 amino acids: CASSQDHLVSGANVLTF. CDR3 DNA: TGCGCCAGCAGCCAAGATCATCTGGTCTCTGGGGCCAACGTCCTGACTTTC.

This clone was detected once. The V and J genes are TRBV28 and TRBJ2-2, with D unclear. Germline lookup yields CDR1 MDHEN and CDR2 SYDVKM. V lost 8 bases to trimming and J lost 1 base, with 11 bases between them. The CDR3 is made up of 14 amino acids. CDR3 sequence (DNA): TGTGCCAGCGATGGGGAAGGGAACACCGGGGAGCTGTTTTTT. It encodes CASDGEGNTGELFF.

This clone came up once. The chain employs TRBV7-6 and TRBJ1-6; TRBD1 matches 7 bases. The CDR3 consists of 13 residues. Germline V gives CDR1 SGHVS, CDR2 FNYEAQ. Unmatched junction bases numbered 3, after V lost 5 bases and J lost 8 bases. CDR3 amino acids: CASSPGGDSPLHF. CDR3 bases: TGTGCCAGCAGCCCAGGGGGGGATTCACCCCTCCACTTT.

Only a few counts were recorded for this clone. The V call is TRBV6-4, the J call TRBJ2-6, with D possibly TRBD2 on 6 matching bases. Trimming shortened V by 6 bases and J by 0 bases, and 12 bases separated the two germline ends. CDR1 is MRHNA and CDR2 is SNTAGT in the germline V gene. The CDR3 has 16 amino acids. This CDR3 is CASSPRLDSGANVLTF. The CDR3 DNA reads TGTGCCAGCAGCCCGAGACTAGACTCTGGGGCCAACGTCCTGACTTTC.

The V gene is TRBV30, the J gene TRBJ1-5; 7 bases match TRBD1. J gave up 3 bases and V 3 bases, and 5 bases lay outside the gene matches. The CDR3 covers 14 residues. Per germline, CDR1 GTSNPN and CDR2 SVGIG (reference sequence). The DNA of the CDR3 is TGTGCCTGGAGCGGTGACAGGGCCAATCAGCCCCAGCATTTT. It codes for CAWSGDRANQPQHF.

This chain connects TRBV9 to TRBJ1-2; D gene ambiguous. With 0 bases removed from V and 6 bases from J, the gap between germline ends came to 18 bases. The CDR3 has 16 residues. Germline assignment: CDR1 SGDLS and CDR2 YYNGEE. The CDR3 DNA reads as TGTGCCAGCAGCGTAGGGAGGACCGGGCTTAGAGATGGCTACACCTTC. Translated: CASSVGRTGLRDGYTF.

The chain employs TRBV5-1 and TRBJ2-3, with D maybe TRBD2 (5 bases). The length of the CDR3 is 15 residues. With 9 bases removed from V and 1 base from J, the gap between germline ends came to 18 bases. Per the germline V gene, CDR1 is SGHRS and CDR2 is YFSETQ. The CDR3 region has the DNA TGCGCCACCCCAAACCCCGAGGGCCGCACAGATACGCAGTATTTT. Its translation is CATPNPEGRTDTQYF.

V and J are TRBV7-2 and TRBJ1-1, with no clear D. V was trimmed by 3 bases and J by 4 bases, leaving 9 bases between them. Germline-derived CDR1 and CDR2 are SGHTA and FQGNSA. This CDR3 spans 13 amino acids. DNA of the CDR3: TGTGCCAGCAGCTTCTTCGGAGGCACTGAAGCTTTCTTT. Protein sequence: CASSFFGGTEAFF.

The chain is built from TRBV9 and TRBJ2-5; TRBD2 matches 10 bases. Germline V gives CDR1 SGDLS, CDR2 YYNGEE. The ends lost 4 bases at V and 3 bases at J; junction bases unmatched: 9. This CDR3 has 16 amino acids. Here the CDR3 DNA reads TGTGCCAGCAGCAGGGAGCGGGGGGGCGGAGAAGAGACCCAGTACTTC. It specifies CASSRERGGGEETQYF.

The chain links TRBV7-4 to TRBJ2-1; no definite D call. Trimming took 4 bases from V and 10 from J, leaving 14 bases between them. The CDR3 contains 13 residues. The germline gives CDR1 SGHVT, CDR2 SQSDAQ. The CDR3 loop is CASSYPMGVEQFF. The CDR3 DNA reads as TGTGCCAGCAGCTACCCTATGGGTGTGGAGCAGTTCTTC.

In its sample, this clone was seen a few times. The CDR3 here is CASSLISGPDTIYF. The CDR3 DNA is TGTGCCAGCAGTTTAATATCGGGGCCAGACACCATATATTTT. The chain combines TRBV28 with TRBJ1-3; maybe TRBD1 (5 bases). Trimming took off 2 bases at V and 8 bases at J, with 13 bases between the two ends. The CDR3 consists of 14 residues. Germline CDR1 MDHEN, CDR2 SYDVKM.

The rearrangement joins TRBV5-1 to TRBJ1-1; D is undetermined. CDR3 length equals 15 residues. The V gene's germline CDR1 is SGHRS and CDR2 YFSETQ. V dropped 4 bases and J dropped 6 bases, with 19 bases sitting between them. CDR3 sequence reads: CASSAAESAVAEAFF. The DNA of the CDR3 is TGCGCCAGCAGCGCGGCAGAGTCGGCTGTCGCTGAAGCTTTCTTT.

CDR3 in DNA: TGTGCCAGCAGCTTGACAGGGGGCGGGGAGACCCAGTACTTC. Its protein is CASSLTGGGETQYF. The chain joins TRBV13 to TRBJ2-5, with TRBD1 matching 10 bases. J lost 5 bases, V lost 3 bases, and 3 bases had no gene match. The germline V gene encodes CDR1 PRHDT and CDR2 FYEKMQ (reference sequence). CDR3 length: 14 residues.

This clone has only a few counts. The chain couples TRBV7-9 to TRBJ2-5, with D tentatively TRBD2 (6 bases). The CDR3 consists of 15 residues. Trimming took 5 bases from V and 5 from J, leaving 18 bases between them. The V gene's germline CDR1 is SEHNR and CDR2 FQNEAQ (reference sequence). The CDR3 sequence: CASSPAGGFDETQYF. The DNA for the CDR3 is TGTGCCAGCAGCCCCGCTGGGGGGTTTGATGAGACCCAGTACTTC. The full variable domain, rest sourced from reference TRBV7-9 and TRBJ2-5, is DTGVSQNPRHKITKRGQNVTFRCDPISEHNRLYWYRQTLGQGPEFLTYFQNEAQLEKSRLLSDRFSAERPKGSFSTLEIQRTEQGDSAMYLCASSPAGGFDETQYFGPGTRLLVL.

V and J are TRBV15 and TRBJ2-3; 7 nucleotides agree with TRBD2. The J segment lost 2 bases and the V segment lost 3 bases, leaving 5 bases of the junction unmatched. Germline assignment: CDR1 LNHNV and CDR2 YYDKDF (reference sequence). This CDR3 is built from 15 residues. In DNA form, the CDR3 reads TGTGCCACCAGCAGCAGACTAGCCCTCACAGATACGCAGTATTTT. This codes for CATSSRLALTDTQYF.

This clone was detected only a few times. This rearrangement joins TRBV10-3 to TRBJ2-7; 7 bases align to TRBD1. Germline V lookup: CDR1 ENHRY, CDR2 SYGVKD. CDR3 length equals 11 residues. The trim removed 5 bases at V and 5 bases at J, leaving 0 bases unmatched. CDR3 DNA sequence: TGTGCCATCAGTCAGGGGGACGAGCAGTACTTC. As protein: CAISQGDEQYF.

This clone was seen more than once but under ten times. The chain recombines TRBV6-5 with TRBJ2-7; 8 positions agree with TRBD1. This CDR3 comprises 14 residues. The ends lost 5 bases at V and 3 bases at J; junction bases unmatched: 6. Germline CDR1 MNHEY, CDR2 SVGAGI. The CDR3 loop reads CASSPPGQVYEQYF. DNA for the CDR3: TGTGCCAGCAGTCCCCCGGGACAGGTCTACGAGCAGTACTTC.